These 20 T cell receptor beta chains were sequenced from one sample in a study of shared clonotypes between healthy human individuals. The data were produced by immunoSEQ multiplex PCR, yet TCRdb's version contains in-frame clones alone and is incomplete. The sample shows about 180,000 clones, over 80% of them seen only once. Sequences were obtained from naive CD4+ T cells sorted from blood. Stated subset: CD45RA+ positively selected. All receptors come from a woman younger than 45 in good health.

The V gene is TRBV23-1, the J gene TRBJ2-7; tentatively, D is TRBD1 (7 bases). TRBV23-1 is given ORF status, its function remaining uncertain. V was shortened by 3 bases and J by 2 bases, with 20 bases between the two germline ends. The CDR3 spans 17 residues. This chain's CDR3 is CASSQGGQQRYTYEQYF. CDR3 in DNA: TGCGCCAGCAGTCAGGGGGGACAGCAGCGCTACACCTACGAGCAGTACTTC.

This chain uses TRBV28 with TRBJ2-7; D gene ambiguous. The CDR3 is 13 residues long. Trimming stripped 2 bases from V and 10 bases from J, with 15 bases between. The V gene's germline CDR1 is MDHEN and CDR2 SYDVKM. The CDR3 region is CASSLNRASHQYF. The CDR3 DNA sequence: TGTGCCAGCAGTTTAAACCGGGCCAGCCATCAGTACTTC.

The rearrangement uses TRBV6-1 and TRBJ1-2; D may be TRBD1 (5 bases). The CDR3 contains 12 residues. The V gene's germline CDR1 is MNHNS and CDR2 SASEGT. V lost 8 bases and J 4 bases, leaving 11 bases between the germline ends. CDR3 bases: TGTGCCAGCTCTGGGGGGGGCTATGGCTACACCTTC. Translating it yields CASSGGGYGYTF.

This clone was counted a single time. The J gene is TRBJ2-7, the V gene TRBV28; D is unclear. CDR3 length: 14 residues. Trimming removed 2 bases at V and 0 bases at J, with 8 bases between. Germline values: CDR1 MDHEN, CDR2 SYDVKM. This CDR3 is CASSLPAASYEQYF. DNA for the CDR3: TGTGCCAGCAGTTTACCCGCGGCCTCCTACGAGCAGTACTTC. The variable domain in full, completed from reference TRBV28 and TRBJ2-7, reads DVKVTQSSRYLVKRTGEKVFLECVQDMDHENMFWYRQDPGLGLRLIYFSYDVKMKEKGDIPEGYSVSREKKERFSLILESASTNQTSMYLCASSLPAASYEQYFGPGTRLTVT.

In nucleotides, the CDR3 is TGTGCCAGTAGTATACAGGGGATTGGGGCCAACGTCCTGACTTTC. Translated: CASSIQGIGANVLTF. The V call is TRBV19, the J call TRBJ2-6; the D gene is possibly TRBD1 (6 bases). The CDR3 loop spans 15 amino acids. V shed 2 bases and J shed 3 bases, with 8 bases lying between them. Germline-derived CDR1 and CDR2 are LNHDA and SQIVND (reference sequence).

The chain has TRBV10-3 and TRBJ2-1, with TRBD2 identical over 9 bases. The CDR3 runs 14 residues. The V gene end was trimmed by 9 bases and the J gene end by 6 bases; junction bases not matched to a gene: 9. Germline loops: CDR1 ENHRY, CDR2 SYGVKD. The DNA of the CDR3 is TGTGCCATTTATAGCGGGAGCGGGGGCAATGAGCAGTTCTTC. This gives the protein CAIYSGSGGNEQFF.

The rearrangement uses TRBV6-6 and TRBJ2-7; 7 bases map to TRBD1. Germline-derived CDR1 and CDR2 are MNHNY and SVGAGI (reference sequence). This CDR3 comprises 14 residues. Trimming cost V 5 bases and J 5 bases; bases outside gene matches: 9. CDR3 loop: CASSDRRGQDEQYF. The DNA for the CDR3 is TGTGCCAGCAGTGACCGACGAGGACAGGACGAGCAGTACTTC.

V usage is TRBV7-9 and J usage is TRBJ2-7; maybe TRBD2 (5 bases). The V gene's germline CDR1 is SEHNR and CDR2 FQNEAQ (reference sequence). Trimming removed 1 base from V and 3 bases from J, with 22 bases in between. The CDR3 extends over 18 amino acids. This chain's CDR3 is CASSLVPSDLRALYEQYF. The CDR3 bases are TGTGCCAGCAGCTTAGTACCCTCGGACTTACGGGCCCTCTACGAGCAGTACTTC. Full variable domain (missing parts from reference TRBV7-9 and TRBJ2-7): DTGVSQNPRHKITKRGQNVTFRCDPISEHNRLYWYRQTLGQGPEFLTYFQNEAQLEKSRLLSDRFSAERPKGSFSTLEIQRTEQGDSAMYLCASSLVPSDLRALYEQYFGPGTRLTVT.

This chain uses TRBV10-3 with TRBJ2-7; possibly TRBD1 for D (6 bases). The CDR3 extends over 14 amino acids. CDR1 and CDR2 from the germline V gene are ENHRY and SYGVKD. Trimming stripped 6 bases from V and 0 bases from J, with 12 bases between. DNA for the CDR3: TGTGCCATCAGGGCAGGGGCCAGCTCCTACGAGCAGTACTTC. Protein product: CAIRAGASSYEQYF.

This chain joins TRBV19 and TRBJ1-1; D not resolved. CDR1 and CDR2 from the germline V gene are LNHDA and SQIVND (reference sequence). This CDR3 contains 14 residues. Trimming stripped 6 bases from V and 6 bases from J, with 17 bases between. CDR3 residues: CASRPPGGVAEAFF. The DNA for the CDR3 is TGTGCCAGTAGACCTCCAGGAGGAGTCGCTGAAGCTTTCTTT.

In this sample, this clone turned up a few times. V is TRBV9 and J is TRBJ1-6; tentative D call: TRBD1 (6 bases). V lost 5 bases, J lost 10 bases, and 13 bases lay in between. The CDR3 has 13 amino acids. Germline CDR1 and CDR2: SGDLS and YYNGEE. The CDR3 nucleotides read TGTGCCAGCAGGGGGGGCAGTGGATCACCCCTCCACTTT. Protein product: CASRGGSGSPLHF.

The chain uses TRBV4-2 and TRBJ2-2, with D possibly matching TRBD2 (6 bases). The CDR3 consists of 18 residues. Trimming pared 1 base from V and 3 bases from J, leaving 18 bases between. CDR1 LGHNA and CDR2 YNFKEQ come from the germline V gene. CDR3 DNA sequence: TGTGCCAGCAGCCAAGCGGTCCGGGGGACGCTGGACACCGGGGAGCTGTTTTTT. As protein: CASSQAVRGTLDTGELFF.

The gene calls are TRBV27 and TRBJ1-1; 10 bases map to TRBD1. Germline V gene lookup returns CDR1 MNHEY and CDR2 SMNVEV (reference sequence). The CDR3 length is 14 residues. Trimming removed 5 bases from V and 5 bases from J; junction bases left unmatched: 5. CDR3 amino acids: CASSPGTGVTEAFF. CDR3 DNA sequence: TGTGCCAGCAGTCCGGGGACAGGGGTTACTGAAGCTTTCTTT.

In its sample, this clone was seen once. V gene TRBV7-2 combines with J gene TRBJ1-2; 7 nucleotides match TRBD1. This CDR3 region has 13 residues. V was pared by 1 base and J by 5 bases, with 1 base of the junction left unmatched. Per germline, CDR1 SGHTA and CDR2 FQGNSA. CDR3 sequence reads: CASSLDRGYGYTF. The CDR3 DNA reads TGTGCCAGCAGCTTAGACAGGGGATATGGCTACACCTTC.

V gene TRBV20-1 combines with J gene TRBJ2-1; unclear D gene. The V and J ends lost 3 bases and 8 bases respectively, with 8 bases between them. The CDR3 contains 11 residues. Germline loops: CDR1 DFQATT, CDR2 SNEGSKA (reference sequence). The CDR3 reads CSASNEYEQFF. The DNA of the CDR3 is TGCAGTGCTAGTAATGAATATGAGCAGTTCTTC.

The CDR3 here is CSAGGPQAFF. The CDR3 DNA reads as TGCAGTGCTGGCGGTCCCCAAGCTTTCTTT. The J gene is TRBJ1-1, the V gene TRBV20-1; no definite D call. Germline V gives CDR1 DFQATT, CDR2 SNEGSKA (reference sequence). V dropped 5 bases and J dropped 9 bases, with 10 bases sitting between them. The CDR3 runs 10 residues.

This clone was seen a single time. V gene TRBV7-2 combines with J gene TRBJ1-4; TRBD1 might be the D (6 bases). V was clipped by 2 bases and J by 7 bases, with 17 bases between them. The CDR3 is 16 residues long. In germline, CDR1 is SGHTA, CDR2 FQGNSA. For the CDR3, the DNA is TGTGCCAGCAGCTTAATCGGGGACAAGTCACCTGAAAAACTGTTTTTT. As protein: CASSLIGDKSPEKLFF.

V and J are TRBV5-1 and TRBJ2-7; 9 nucleotides agree with TRBD2. The CDR3 has 16 residues. With V trimmed by 0 bases and J by 7 bases, 11 bases remained unmatched. From germline, CDR1 is SGHRS and CDR2 YFSETQ. This CDR3 reads CASSLGSGSGSREQYF. CDR3 nucleotide sequence: TGCGCCAGCAGCTTGGGATCTGGTAGCGGGAGTCGGGAGCAGTACTTC. Full variable domain (outside the CDR3, taken from reference TRBV5-1 and TRBJ2-7): KAGVTQTPRYLIKTRGQQVTLSCSPISGHRSVSWYQQTPGQGLQFLFEYFSETQRNKGNFPGRFSGRQFSNSRSEMNVSTLELGDSALYLCASSLGSGSGSREQYFGPGTRLTVT.

CDR3 in DNA: TGTGCCAGCAGCTTTTCGACTAGCGGGACCTACGAGCAGTACTTC. Residues: CASSFSTSGTYEQYF. The genes are TRBV5-4 and TRBJ2-7, with 11 bases aligning to TRBD2. CDR1 and CDR2 from the germline V gene are SGHNT and YYREEE (reference sequence). J gave up 2 bases and V 2 bases, and 3 bases lay outside the gene matches. The CDR3 length is 15 residues.

J is TRBJ2-3 and V is TRBV5-4; D remains ambiguous. The CDR3 loop spans 13 amino acids. The germline V gene has CDR1 SGHNT and CDR2 YYREEE (reference sequence). V lost 3 bases to trimming and J lost 1 base, with 6 bases between them. CDR3 residues: CASSSQGTDTQYF. CDR3 coding DNA: TGTGCCAGCAGCTCCCAAGGCACAGATACGCAGTATTTT.